This T cell receptor beta chain is drawn from a study of read filtering for tumor transcriptome and immune sequencing. In the study overall: TCR-mapped reads were about 3.5 to 10.27 million with IR-seq versus about 75 to 1,400 with RNA-seq.

Study-wide points: Even smaller IR-seq throughput identified most shared clonotypes. The sorted CD138-negative fraction was a mixed bone marrow immune population, not purified T cells.

Molecular barcoded adaptors covering alpha/delta and beta/gamma chains were used on roughly 400 ng RNA. MiXCR, run by TCRdb on the reads, gives a single entry per CDR3 protein. In the table there are approximately 140,000 distinct CDR3 sequences, roughly 13% of which are singletons. This clonotype was picked up many times. Its target is unknown. Germline V gene data show CDR1 as MGHRA and CDR2 as YSYEKL. V was clipped by 4 bases and J by 8 bases, with 9 bases between them. This CDR3 contains 12 residues. The TCR comes from a donor aged 40 or older with multiple myeloma. The sequenced material came from a population of CD138-negative cells sorted from bone marrow. The V and J genes are TRBV4-1 and TRBJ2-1, with no clear D. CDR3 residues: CASSPSGDEQFF. CDR3 in DNA: TGCGCCAGCAGCCCCAGTGGGGATGAGCAGTTCTTC.